This TCR beta chain came from a study of cytomegalovirus exposure and HLA in healthy donors. As for the study in general: The same platform was used for the roughly 120 validation repertoires and the roughly 640 first-cohort repertoires, a later analysis reported. Study-level results: Among the CMV-associated chains, a few were confirmed in vitro as specific for CMV antigens. A list of 150 to 200 TCR beta chains associated with cytomegalovirus was given. Reports showed the classifier diagnosing cytomegalovirus status with high specificity and sensitivity.

On this clone: Antigen: not known.

The protocol was immunoSEQ multiplex PCR, while the TCRdb copy is restricted to in-frame clones and leaves out a portion. The sample has 140,000 or so clones; roughly nine tenths are singletons. The specimen was PBMCs. This clonotype was sampled from a man in his late teens or twenties in good health and CMV-seronegative.

CDR3 sequence (DNA): TGTGCCAGCAGCGACTACTATGGGACAGGGGATCAGCCCCAGCATTTT. It yields the protein CASSDYYGTGDQPQHF. J is TRBJ1-5 and V is TRBV7-9; TRBD1 aligns across 10 bases. Germline loops: CDR1 SEHNR, CDR2 FQNEAQ (reference sequence). CDR3 length: 16 residues. The trim removed 5 bases at V and 5 bases at J, leaving 9 bases unmatched.